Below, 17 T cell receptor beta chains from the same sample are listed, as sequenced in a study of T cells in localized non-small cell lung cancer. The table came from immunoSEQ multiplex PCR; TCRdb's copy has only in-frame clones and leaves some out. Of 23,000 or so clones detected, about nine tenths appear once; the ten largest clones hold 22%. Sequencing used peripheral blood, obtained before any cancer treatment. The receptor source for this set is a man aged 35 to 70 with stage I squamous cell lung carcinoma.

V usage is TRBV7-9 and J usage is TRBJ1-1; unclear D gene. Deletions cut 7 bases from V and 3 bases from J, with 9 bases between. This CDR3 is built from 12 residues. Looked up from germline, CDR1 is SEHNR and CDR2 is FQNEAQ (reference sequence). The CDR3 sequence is CASTWLDTEAFF. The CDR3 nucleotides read TGTGCCAGCACCTGGTTGGACACTGAAGCTTTCTTT.

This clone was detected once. CDR3 region: CAWSSTGGTEAFF. The CDR3 DNA is TGTGCCTGGAGCTCGACAGGGGGGACTGAAGCTTTCTTT. The genes are TRBV30 and TRBJ1-1, with 9 bases fitting TRBD1. There are 13 residues in the CDR3. Trimming cost V 3 bases and J 5 bases; bases outside gene matches: 4. In germline, CDR1 is GTSNPN, CDR2 SVGIG (reference sequence).

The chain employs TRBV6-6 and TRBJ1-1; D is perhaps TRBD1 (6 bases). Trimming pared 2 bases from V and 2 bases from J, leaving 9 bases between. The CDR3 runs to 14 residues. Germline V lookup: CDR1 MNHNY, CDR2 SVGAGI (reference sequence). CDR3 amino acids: CASSYGGPNTEAFF. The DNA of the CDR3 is TGTGCCAGCAGTTACGGGGGCCCCAACACTGAAGCTTTCTTT.

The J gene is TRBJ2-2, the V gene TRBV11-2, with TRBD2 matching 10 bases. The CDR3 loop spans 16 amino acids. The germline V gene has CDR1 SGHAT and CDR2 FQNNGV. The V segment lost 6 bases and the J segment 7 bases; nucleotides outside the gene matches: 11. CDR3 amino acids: CASRPPSGGFDGELFF. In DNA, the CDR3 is TGTGCCAGCAGGCCCCCTAGCGGGGGATTTGACGGGGAGCTGTTTTTT. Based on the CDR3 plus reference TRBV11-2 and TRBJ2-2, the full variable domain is EAGVAQSPRYKIIEKRQSVAFWCNPISGHATLYWYQQILGQGPKLLIQFQNNGVVDDSQLPKDRFSAERLKGVDSTLKIQPAKLEDSAVYLCASRPPSGGFDGELFFGEGSRLTVL.

CDR3 amino acids: CASSVRLSNQPQHF. In DNA form, the CDR3 reads TGCGCCAGCAGTGTCCGACTTAGCAATCAGCCCCAGCATTTT. The rearrangement joins TRBV10-1 to TRBJ1-5; unclear D gene. The CDR3 runs to 14 residues. Trimming stripped 4 bases from V and 0 bases from J, with 7 bases between. Germline CDR1 and CDR2: WNHNN and SYGVQD (reference sequence).

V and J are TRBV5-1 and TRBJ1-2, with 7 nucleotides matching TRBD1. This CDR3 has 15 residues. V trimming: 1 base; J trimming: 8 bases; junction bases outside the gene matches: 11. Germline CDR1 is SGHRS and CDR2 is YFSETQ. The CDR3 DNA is TGCGCCAGCAGCTTGACTTTCGACAGGGTGAGCGGCTACACCTTC. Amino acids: CASSLTFDRVSGYTF.

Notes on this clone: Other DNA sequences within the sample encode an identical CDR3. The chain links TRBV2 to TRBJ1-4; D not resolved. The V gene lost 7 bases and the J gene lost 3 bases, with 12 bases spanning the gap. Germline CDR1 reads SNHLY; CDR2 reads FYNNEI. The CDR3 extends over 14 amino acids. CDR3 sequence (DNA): TGTGCCAGCAACCTGGACGGAGCTAATGAAAAACTGTTTTTT. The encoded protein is CASNLDGANEKLFF. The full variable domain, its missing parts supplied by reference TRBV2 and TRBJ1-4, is EPEVTQTPSHQVTQMGQEVILRCVPISNHLYFYWYRQILGQKVEFLVSFYNNEISEKSEIFDDQFSVERPDGSNFTLKIRSTKLEDSAMYFCASNLDGANEKLFFGSGTQLSVL.

CDR3 nucleotides: TGTGCCAGCAGCCAAGACCTTGGAGGGGATGGCTACACCTTC. Amino acids: CASSQDLGGDGYTF. The rearrangement joins TRBV4-2 to TRBJ1-2; D is perhaps TRBD1 (5 bases). The germline V gene encodes CDR1 LGHNA and CDR2 YNFKEQ. Trimming removed 0 bases from V and 6 bases from J, with 11 bases in between. The CDR3 is 14 amino acids.

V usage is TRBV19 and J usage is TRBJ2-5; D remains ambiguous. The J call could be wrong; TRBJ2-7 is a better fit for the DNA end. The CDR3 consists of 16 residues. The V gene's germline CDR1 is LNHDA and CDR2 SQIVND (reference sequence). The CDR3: CASSIDLGPSSYEQYF. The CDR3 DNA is TGTGCCAGTAGTATAGATCTCGGGCCGAGCTCCTACGAGCAGTACTTC.

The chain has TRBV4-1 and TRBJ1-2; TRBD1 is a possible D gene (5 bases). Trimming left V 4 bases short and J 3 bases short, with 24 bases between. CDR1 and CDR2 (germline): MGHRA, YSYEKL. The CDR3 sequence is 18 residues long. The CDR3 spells CASSRVIRVRDGDYGYTF. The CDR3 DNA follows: TGCGCCAGCAGCCGGGTAATTAGGGTACGGGACGGGGACTATGGCTACACCTTC.

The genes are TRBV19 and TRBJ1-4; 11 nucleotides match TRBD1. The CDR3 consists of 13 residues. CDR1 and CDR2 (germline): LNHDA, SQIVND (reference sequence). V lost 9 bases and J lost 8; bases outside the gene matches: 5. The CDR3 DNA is TGTGCCAGCCTGGGACAGGGGGACGAAAAACTGTTTTTT. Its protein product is CASLGQGDEKLFF.

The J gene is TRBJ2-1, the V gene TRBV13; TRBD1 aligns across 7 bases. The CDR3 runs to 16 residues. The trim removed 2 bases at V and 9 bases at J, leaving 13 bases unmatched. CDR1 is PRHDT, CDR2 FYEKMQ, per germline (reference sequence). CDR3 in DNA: TGTGCCAGCAGCTTAAAGGGGGCGGATCCGCCCAGTGAGCAGTTCTTC. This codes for CASSLKGADPPSEQFF.

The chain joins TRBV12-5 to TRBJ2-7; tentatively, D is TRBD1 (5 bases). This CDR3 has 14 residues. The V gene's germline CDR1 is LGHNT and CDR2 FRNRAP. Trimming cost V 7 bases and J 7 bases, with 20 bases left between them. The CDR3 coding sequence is TGTGCTAGTGCCCTGACAGAACGGTTTCGGGAGCAGTACTTC. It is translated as CASALTERFREQYF.

The CDR3 sequence: CASSQAQGIGNTIYF. Here the CDR3 DNA reads TGCGCCAGCAGCCAAGCCCAGGGGATCGGAAACACCATATATTTT. The V and J genes are TRBV4-1 and TRBJ1-3; D possibly corresponds to TRBD1 (6 bases). There are 15 residues in the CDR3. Looked up from germline, CDR1 is MGHRA and CDR2 is YSYEKL. The V gene lost 1 base and the J gene lost 4 bases, with 11 bases spanning the gap.

CDR3 bases: TGTGCCAGCTACCCATCCGGGACAGGGGGCAGTAAATGGGAGACCCAGTACTTC. Encoded protein: CASYPSGTGGSKWETQYF. This chain connects TRBV11-2 to TRBJ2-5; 12 positions agree with TRBD1. Trimming at V came to 8 bases and at J to 5 bases, leaving 18 bases not matched to a gene. CDR3 length equals 18 residues. Germline V gene sequence: CDR1 SGHAT, CDR2 FQNNGV.

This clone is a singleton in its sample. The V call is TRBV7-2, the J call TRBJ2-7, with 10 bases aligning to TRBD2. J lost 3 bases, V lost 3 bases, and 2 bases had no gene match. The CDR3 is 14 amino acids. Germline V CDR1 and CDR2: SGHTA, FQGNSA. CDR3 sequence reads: CASSLSGGGYEQYF. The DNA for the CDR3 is TGTGCCAGCAGCTTGAGCGGGGGGGGCTACGAGCAGTACTTC. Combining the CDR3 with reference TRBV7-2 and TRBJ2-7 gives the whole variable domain GAGVSQSPSNKVTEKGKDVELRCDPISGHTALYWYRQSLGQGLEFLIYFQGNSAPDKSGLPSDRFSAERTGGSVSTLTIQRTQQEDSAVYLCASSLSGGGYEQYFGPGTRLTVT.

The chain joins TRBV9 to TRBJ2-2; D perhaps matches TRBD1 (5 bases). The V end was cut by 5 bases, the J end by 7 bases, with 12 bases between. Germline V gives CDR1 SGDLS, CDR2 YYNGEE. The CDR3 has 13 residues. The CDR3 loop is CASRQGWDGELFF. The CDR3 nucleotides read TGTGCCAGCAGGCAGGGCTGGGACGGGGAGCTGTTTTTT.